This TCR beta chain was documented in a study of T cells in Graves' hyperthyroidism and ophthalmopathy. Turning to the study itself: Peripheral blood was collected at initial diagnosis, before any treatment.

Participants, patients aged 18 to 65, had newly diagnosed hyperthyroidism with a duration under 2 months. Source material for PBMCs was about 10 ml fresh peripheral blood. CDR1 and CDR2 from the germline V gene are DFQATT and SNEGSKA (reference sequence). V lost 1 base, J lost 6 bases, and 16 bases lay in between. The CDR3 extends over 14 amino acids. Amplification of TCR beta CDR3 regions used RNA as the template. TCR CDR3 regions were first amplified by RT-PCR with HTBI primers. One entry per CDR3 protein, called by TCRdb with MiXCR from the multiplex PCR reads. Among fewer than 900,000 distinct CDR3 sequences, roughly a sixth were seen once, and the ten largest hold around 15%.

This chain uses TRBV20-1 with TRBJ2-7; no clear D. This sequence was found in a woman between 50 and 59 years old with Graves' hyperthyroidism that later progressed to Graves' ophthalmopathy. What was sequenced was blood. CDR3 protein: CSARGQLLGPEQYF. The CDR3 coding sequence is TGCAGTGCTAGAGGCCAGCTCCTTGGTCCCGAGCAGTACTTC.